One and the same sample provided the 27 T cell receptor beta chains below, sequenced in a study of OX40 agonist ivuxolimab in advanced cancers. This table comes from immunoSEQ multiplex PCR, and its TCRdb copy is limited to in-frame clones, with some not included. The profile covers tens of thousands of clones, with 80% to 85% appearing a single time and roughly 1.1% taken by the ten largest. Source: CD4+ or CD8+ T cells sorted from blood, taken in a trial of the OX40 agonist ivuxolimab. The origin of the receptors is an adult with an advanced solid tumor such as melanoma, head and neck, liver or kidney cancer.

The chain recombines TRBV18 with TRBJ1-1, with D hard to call. V dropped 0 bases and J dropped 6 bases, with 11 bases sitting between them. The CDR3 totals 14 residues. Germline V gene sequence: CDR1 KGHSH, CDR2 LQKENI. CDR3 coding DNA: TGTGCCAGCTCACCACCGTCTCAGGTTGCTGAAGCTTTCTTT. This sequence encodes CASSPPSQVAEAFF.

The chain uses TRBV5-8 and TRBJ1-5, with 10 bases lining up with TRBD1. V dropped 5 bases and J dropped 1; count of bases not matched to a gene: 3. This CDR3 has 15 residues. Germline-derived CDR1 and CDR2 are SGHTS and YDEGEE. The CDR3 DNA is TGTGCCAGCAGTCGACAGGGGGCCAGCAATCAGCCCCAGCATTTT. This sequence encodes CASSRQGASNQPQHF.

This sequence joins TRBV5-4 and TRBJ2-3, with 7 positions matching TRBD2. Germline CDR1 is SGHNT and CDR2 is YYREEE (reference sequence). This CDR3 comprises 14 residues. Trimming took 0 bases from V and 4 from J; bases not matched to a gene: 2. The CDR3 region is CASSLASGADTQYF. DNA of the CDR3: TGTGCCAGCAGCTTGGCTAGCGGAGCAGATACGCAGTATTTT.

This clone was recorded once. This rearrangement joins TRBV7-3 to TRBJ2-3; a weak D match, TRBD1 (5 bases). The CDR3 length is 15 residues. Trimming took off 5 bases at V and 0 bases at J, with 12 bases between the two ends. The germline gives CDR1 SGHTA, CDR2 FQGTGA. The DNA of the CDR3 is TGTGCCAGCAGCCCAGGGATGGGTAGCACAGATACGCAGTATTTT. Encoded protein: CASSPGMGSTDTQYF.

This chain joins TRBV4-2 and TRBJ1-2; TRBD1 is a possible D gene (5 bases). There are 16 residues in the CDR3. Trimming took off 0 bases at V and 7 bases at J, with 18 bases between the two ends. Germline V gives CDR1 LGHNA, CDR2 YNFKEQ. CDR3 bases: TGTGCCAGCAGCCAAGAAGGTTCGCAGGGCCTTCCTGGCTACACCTTC. This sequence encodes CASSQEGSQGLPGYTF.

This chain links TRBV10-2 with TRBJ2-5; weak D call: TRBD2 (6 bases). CDR3 length equals 12 residues. Germline lookup yields CDR1 WSHSY and CDR2 SAAADI. V was shortened by 8 bases and J by 0 bases, with 7 bases between the two germline ends. The CDR3 loop is CASRDYQETQYF. CDR3 sequence (DNA): TGCGCCAGCCGGGACTACCAAGAGACCCAGTACTTC.

This chain uses TRBV5-4 with TRBJ1-6; no definite D call. V lost 4 bases to trimming and J lost 8 bases, with 10 bases between them. This CDR3 contains 13 residues. Germline V gene lookup returns CDR1 SGHNT and CDR2 YYREEE (reference sequence). The CDR3 here is CASSKPEDSPLHF. In DNA, the CDR3 is TGTGCCAGCAGCAAGCCAGAGGATTCACCCCTCCACTTT.

The chain joins TRBV5-6 to TRBJ1-2; 9 bases agree with TRBD1. The CDR3 sequence is 18 residues long. Germline values: CDR1 SGHDT, CDR2 YYEEEE. V lost 0 bases to trimming and J lost 8 bases; unmatched junction nucleotides: 17. For the CDR3, the DNA is TGTGCCAGCAGCTTGGTCGGCACAGGGGGCGGGCAAGGTTCCGGCTACACCTTC. Its translation: CASSLVGTGGGQGSGYTF.

The chain uses TRBV15 and TRBJ1-2, with D possibly TRBD1 on 6 matching bases. V lost 0 bases and J lost 6, with 14 bases in between. CDR1 is LNHNV and CDR2 is YYDKDF in the germline V gene (reference sequence). This CDR3 region has 15 residues. CDR3 protein: CATSRDKGYRDGYTF. The CDR3 bases are TGTGCCACCAGCAGAGATAAGGGGTACAGGGATGGCTACACCTTC.

J is TRBJ1-2 and V is TRBV20-1, with D unclear. This CDR3 is 9 amino acids long. Germline values: CDR1 DFQATT, CDR2 SNEGSKA (reference sequence). The V end was cut by 3 bases, the J end by 12 bases, with 8 bases between. Here the CDR3 reads CSASGGNTF. The CDR3 DNA reads as TGCAGTGCTAGTGGCGGGAACACCTTC.

V is TRBV2 and J is TRBJ1-5, with a possible D match to TRBD1 (6 bases). Trimming shortened V by 4 bases and J by 2 bases, and 12 bases separated the two germline ends. Germline values: CDR1 SNHLY, CDR2 FYNNEI. This CDR3 spans 15 amino acids. The CDR3, as DNA: TGTGCCAGCAGTGGGTCGGGGGGCGGCAATCAGCCCCAGCATTTT. Translating it yields CASSGSGGGNQPQHF.

The V call is TRBV11-2, the J call TRBJ2-5; TRBD1 might be the D (5 bases). V gave up 0 bases and J gave up 5 bases, with 16 bases separating them. The CDR3 has 16 amino acids. The germline V gene has CDR1 SGHAT and CDR2 FQNNGV. CDR3 bases: TGTGCCAGCAGCTTAGAATCAGGCAGGGCAGGGGAGACCCAGTACTTC. Translating it yields CASSLESGRAGETQYF.

The CDR3 DNA sequence: TGCAGCGTTCGCCAGGGGGTAGGTAGTGAAGCTTTCTTT. Its translation: CSVRQGVGSEAFF. This chain joins TRBV29-1 and TRBJ1-1; 7 nucleotides agree with TRBD1. CDR3 length equals 13 residues. Trimming cost V 5 bases and J 7 bases; bases outside gene matches: 10. CDR1 and CDR2 from the germline V gene are SQVTM and ANQGSEA. The entire variable domain, with the rest obtained from reference TRBV29-1 and TRBJ1-1, is as follows: SAVISQKPSRDICQRGTSLTIQCQVDSQVTMMFWYRQQPGQSLTLIATANQGSEATYESGFVIDKFPISRPNLTFSTLTVSNMSPEDSSIYLCSVRQGVGSEAFFGQGTRLTVV.

The chain has TRBV19 and TRBJ2-2; D uncertain. This CDR3 has 15 residues. The V and J ends lost 3 bases and 7 bases respectively, with 15 bases between them. Germline CDR1 and CDR2: LNHDA and SQIVND (reference sequence). CDR3 loop: CASSISLANLGELFF. In nucleotides, the CDR3 is TGTGCCAGTAGTATTAGCCTGGCAAATCTCGGGGAGCTGTTTTTT. Using reference TRBV19 and TRBJ2-2 for the parts outside the CDR3, the full variable domain is DGGITQSPKYLFRKEGQNVTLSCEQNLNHDAMYWYRQDPGQGLRLIYYSQIVNDFQKGDIAEGYSVSREKKESFPLTVTSAQKNPTAFYLCASSISLANLGELFFGEGSRLTVL.

This chain joins TRBV7-2 and TRBJ2-2, with D possibly being TRBD1 (6 bases). Between the trimmed V and J ends, which lost 2 bases and 6 bases, there was a span of 10 bases. Germline V gives CDR1 SGHTA, CDR2 FQGNSA. This CDR3 is built from 14 residues. CDR3 protein: CASSLTGSSGELFF. Written as DNA, the CDR3 is TGTGCCAGCAGCTTAACAGGGTCTTCCGGGGAGCTGTTTTTT. Using reference TRBV7-2 and TRBJ2-2 for the parts outside the CDR3, the full variable domain is GAGVSQSPSNKVTEKGKDVELRCDPISGHTALYWYRQSLGQGLEFLIYFQGNSAPDKSGLPSDRFSAERTGGSVSTLTIQRTQQEDSAVYLCASSLTGSSGELFFGEGSRLTVL.

This chain uses TRBV7-9 with TRBJ1-2, with a tentative D call TRBD1 (6 bases). Germline lookup yields CDR1 SEHNR and CDR2 FQNEAQ (reference sequence). This CDR3 comprises 14 residues. Trimming stripped 4 bases from V and 8 bases from J, with 17 bases between. CDR3 region: CASSSRDNPGGYTF. The CDR3 DNA sequence: TGTGCCAGCAGCTCCCGGGACAACCCGGGGGGCTACACCTTC.

The gene calls are TRBV15 and TRBJ1-2; D gene unclear. This CDR3 region has 14 residues. Per germline, CDR1 LNHNV and CDR2 YYDKDF (reference sequence). The V gene lost 0 bases and the J gene lost 4 bases, with 9 bases spanning the gap. Written as DNA, the CDR3 is TGTGCCACCAGCAGAGATAGGACGGCCTATGGCTACACCTTC. Its protein is CATSRDRTAYGYTF.

The chain has TRBV28 and TRBJ2-5; D possibly uses TRBD1 or TRBD2 (5 bases each). The CDR3 extends over 14 amino acids. The V end lost 3 bases, the J end lost 4 bases, and 12 bases lay between the germline ends. The germline V gene has CDR1 MDHEN and CDR2 SYDVKM. The CDR3 loop is CASSFVGGGETQYF. CDR3 in DNA: TGTGCCAGCAGTTTTGTTGGTGGGGGAGAGACCCAGTACTTC.

This chain uses TRBV4-3 with TRBJ2-5, with 7 bases fitting TRBD1. The CDR3 spans 16 residues. CDR1 is LGHNA, CDR2 YSLEER, per germline. Trimming cost V 4 bases and J 1 base; bases outside gene matches: 9. The CDR3 protein is CASSLSYNRGQETQYF. CDR3 nucleotide sequence: TGCGCCAGCAGCCTCTCCTACAACAGGGGCCAAGAGACCCAGTACTTC.

This chain joins TRBV7-9 and TRBJ1-4; 9 bases are shared with TRBD1. Germline V gene lookup returns CDR1 SEHNR and CDR2 FQNEAQ (reference sequence). The CDR3 is 14 residues long. V lost 1 base, J lost 6 bases, and 0 bases stayed unmatched. The CDR3 nucleotides read TGTGCCAGCAGCTTAGGACAGGGGGATGAAAAACTGTTTTTT. Amino acid sequence: CASSLGQGDEKLFF.

This clone was counted a single time. V usage is TRBV5-1 and J usage is TRBJ2-5, with D maybe TRBD2 (5 bases). V lost 1 base and J 3 bases, leaving 13 bases between the germline ends. The CDR3 runs 15 residues. Germline CDR1 is SGHRS and CDR2 is YFSETQ. The CDR3 sequence: CASSLYLAPEETQYF. In nucleotides, the CDR3 is TGCGCCAGCAGCTTGTATCTAGCCCCCGAAGAGACCCAGTACTTC.

Details on this clone: The junction shows a germline mismatch at one end, possibly a read error. The same CDR3 arises from other DNA sequences in this sample as well. V gene TRBV19 combines with J gene TRBJ2-2; TRBD1 matches at 8 bases. Germline V gene lookup returns CDR1 LNHDA and CDR2 SQIVND (reference sequence). The CDR3 has 15 amino acids. In DNA form, the CDR3 reads TGTGCCATCAGACCGGGACAGGTGAACACCGGGGAGCTGTTCTTT. As protein: CAIRPGQVNTGELFF. Variable domain in full (rest from reference TRBV19 and TRBJ2-2): DGGITQSPKYLFRKEGQNVTLSCEQNLNHDAMYWYRQDPGQGLRLIYYSQIVNDFQKGDIAEGYSVSREKKESFPLTVTSAQKNPTAFYLCAIRPGQVNTGELFFGEGSRLTVL.

The chain carries TRBV6-5 and TRBJ2-1; TRBD1 or TRBD2 may be the D gene (5 bases each). The CDR3 is 15 amino acids. V gave up 6 bases and J gave up 2 bases, with 14 bases separating them. The germline V gene has CDR1 MNHEY and CDR2 SVGAGI. This chain's CDR3 is CASRIRDQTYNEQFF. CDR3 nucleotide sequence: TGTGCCAGCAGAATCCGGGACCAGACCTACAATGAGCAGTTCTTC.

The CDR3 region is CASSQDSGTDTQYF. The CDR3 DNA is TGTGCCAGCAGCCAAGATTCGGGGACAGATACGCAGTATTTT. This chain links TRBV4-2 with TRBJ2-3, with a weak D call TRBD2 (5 bases). The V end lost 0 bases, the J end lost 3 bases, and 7 bases lay between the germline ends. The V gene's germline CDR1 is LGHNA and CDR2 YNFKEQ. This CDR3 contains 14 residues.

The V call is TRBV5-5, the J call TRBJ1-5; D is unclear. The CDR3 totals 14 residues. V gave up 0 bases and J gave up 7 bases, with 11 bases separating them. Germline V gene sequence: CDR1 SGHKS, CDR2 YYEKEE (reference sequence). The CDR3 region is CASSLGGSGQPQHF. The CDR3 DNA is TGTGCCAGCAGCTTGGGAGGGAGCGGGCAGCCCCAGCATTTT.

The gene calls are TRBV7-2 and TRBJ2-5; 11 bases fit TRBD2. Germline CDR1 SGHTA, CDR2 FQGNSA. With V trimmed by 7 bases and J by 1 base, 5 bases remained unmatched. This CDR3 has 15 residues. The CDR3 nucleotides are TGTGCCAGCACCCGACTAGCGGGGTTCCAAGAGACCCAGTACTTC. As protein: CASTRLAGFQETQYF.

This clone was counted a single time. The V and J genes are TRBV4-3 and TRBJ2-4; D may be TRBD1 (5 bases). Germline V lookup: CDR1 LGHNA, CDR2 YSLEER. The germline V and J ends were trimmed by 1 base and 5 bases, with 12 bases remaining between them. There are 15 residues in the CDR3. CDR3 DNA sequence: TGCGCCAGCAGCCAAGGTCGGACACTTCAAAACATTCAGTACTTC. This sequence encodes CASSQGRTLQNIQYF.